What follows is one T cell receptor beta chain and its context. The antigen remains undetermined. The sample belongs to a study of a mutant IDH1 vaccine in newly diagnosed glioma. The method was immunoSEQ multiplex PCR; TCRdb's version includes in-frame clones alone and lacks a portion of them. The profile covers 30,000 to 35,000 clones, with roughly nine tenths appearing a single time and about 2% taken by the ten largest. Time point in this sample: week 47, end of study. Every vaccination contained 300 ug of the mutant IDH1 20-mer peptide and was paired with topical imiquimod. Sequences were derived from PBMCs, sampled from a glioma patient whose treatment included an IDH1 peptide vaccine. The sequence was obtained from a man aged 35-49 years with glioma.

The CDR3 here is CASSLRFRESANEKLFF. CDR3 coding DNA: TGTGCCAGCAGCTTAAGGTTCAGGGAGAGTGCTAATGAAAAACTGTTTTTT. This chain joins TRBV11-2 and TRBJ1-4; TRBD1 is a possible D gene (5 bases). Trimming took 2 bases from V and 3 from J, leaving 16 bases between them. CDR1 is SGHAT, CDR2 FQNNGV, per germline. The CDR3 spans 17 residues.